Listed here are 26 T cell receptor beta chains from one sample, sequenced in a study of CXCR3-negative and CXCR3-positive naive CD8 T cells. These receptors' antigens are unknown. Study-wide results and limits: Hydrophobicity was higher for TRB CDR3s found in CXCR3-positive naive cells than in CXCR3-negative naive cells.

All TRB cDNA libraries came from 5' RACE performed with UMI labels. Following a re-call of the 5' RACE reads, TCRdb has one entry per CDR3 protein and lacks DNA. In total, the table holds under 75,000 distinct CDR3 sequences. Input material: naive CXCR3+ CD8+ T cells from blood. Indicated subset: CD45RO-CCR7+CD27+CD95- naive CD8+ T cells expressing CXCR3 (TNR3+). All receptors come from a human donor in good health. Some clones in this sample may be carry-over from other donors' samples.

The rearrangement uses TRBV9 and TRBJ2-2. Germline V gives CDR1 SGDLS, CDR2 YYNGEE. This CDR3 is built from 16 residues. The CDR3 is CASSVVKDGWTGELFF.

J is TRBJ2-4 and V is TRBV7-2; lacking DNA, the TRBD2 call made by TCRdb goes unchecked. The CDR3 sequence is 16 residues long. Germline V gene lookup returns CDR1 SGHTA and CDR2 FQGNSA. This CDR3 reads CASSHGLAGGKNIQYF. Drawing the rest from reference TRBV7-2 and TRBJ2-4, the complete variable domain is GAGVSQSPSNKVTEKGKDVELRCDPISGHTALYWYRQSLGQGLEFLIYFQGNSAPDKSGLPSDRFSAERTGGSVSTLTIQRTQQEDSAVYLCASSHGLAGGKNIQYFGAGTRLSVL.

The CDR3 is CASSPLPEETQYF. The V gene is TRBV12-3 or TRBV12-4, the J gene TRBJ2-5; as DNA is missing, the TRBD2 call by TCRdb cannot be tested. This CDR3 has 13 amino acids.

The V gene is TRBV7-9, the J gene TRBJ2-7; without DNA, the TCRdb call of TRBD1 cannot be checked. Germline CDR1 SEHNR, CDR2 FQNEAQ (reference sequence). The CDR3 runs 15 residues. CDR3 residues: CASSSIDREVYEQYF.

The rearrangement uses TRBV5-1 and TRBJ2-1. The CDR3 runs 11 residues. Germline loops: CDR1 SGHRS, CDR2 YFSETQ. This CDR3 is CASSFSDEQFF.

The CDR3 loop is CSVPTTEKNTGELFF. V gene TRBV29-1 combines with J gene TRBJ2-2. The CDR3 is 15 amino acids. Germline assignment: CDR1 SQVTM and CDR2 ANQGSEA.

J is TRBJ2-5 and V is TRBV5-6; there is no DNA to check the TCRdb D call of TRBD1. The germline gives CDR1 SGHDT, CDR2 YYEEEE. The CDR3 consists of 13 residues. This CDR3 is CASSTGQQETQYF.

This chain's CDR3 is CASSSSGGFNEQFF. The V and J genes are TRBV7-2 and TRBJ2-1; TCRdb designates TRBD1, a call that cannot be tested without DNA. Germline-derived CDR1 and CDR2 are SGHTA and FQGNSA. CDR3 length equals 14 residues.

The rearrangement links TRBV7-9 to TRBJ2-7; TCRdb calls TRBD1, which cannot be checked without DNA. Germline CDR1 SEHNR, CDR2 FQNEAQ (reference sequence). The CDR3 contains 13 residues. The CDR3 sequence: CASSPPELYEQYF.

This sequence joins TRBV4-1 and TRBJ2-1; TCRdb's D call of TRBD2 is untestable without DNA. The CDR3 extends over 13 amino acids. The germline CDR1 and CDR2 sequences are MGHRA and YSYEKL. The CDR3 spells CASMSSGGLRWFF.

The chain links TRBV10-3 to TRBJ2-1; there is no DNA to check the TCRdb D call of TRBD1. This CDR3 region has 17 residues. From germline, CDR1 is ENHRY and CDR2 SYGVKD. Here the CDR3 reads CAISESDGTGDHNEQFF.

The chain joins TRBV28 to TRBJ1-5. CDR3 size: 13 residues. Germline-derived CDR1 and CDR2 are MDHEN and SYDVKM. The CDR3 protein is CASSFKVNQPQHF.

The rearrangement uses TRBV28 and TRBJ1-1. The CDR3 sequence is 13 residues long. Looked up from germline, CDR1 is MDHEN and CDR2 is SYDVKM. The CDR3 reads CASSLPGDTEAFF.

The chain joins TRBV6-5 to TRBJ2-7. The CDR3 spans 14 residues. Germline V gene sequence: CDR1 MNHEY, CDR2 SVGAGI. Here the CDR3 reads CASSSPRSGDEQYF.

CDR3 sequence reads: CASSFFGGVPDTQYF. V is TRBV7-3 and J is TRBJ2-3; TCRdb gives TRBD2 as the D gene, but with no DNA this cannot be confirmed. The germline V gene encodes CDR1 SGHTA and CDR2 FQGTGA. The length of the CDR3 is 15 residues.

The chain employs TRBV5-1 and TRBJ2-4. The CDR3 consists of 17 residues. Germline-derived CDR1 and CDR2 are SGHRS and YFSETQ. The CDR3 loop is CASSLDTWVGSWNIQYF. The full variable domain, completed using reference TRBV5-1 and TRBJ2-4, is KAGVTQTPRYLIKTRGQQVTLSCSPISGHRSVSWYQQTPGQGLQFLFEYFSETQRNKGNFPGRFSGRQFSNSRSEMNVSTLELGDSALYLCASSLDTWVGSWNIQYFGAGTRLSVL.

This chain links TRBV7-9 with TRBJ2-1. The CDR3 covers 17 residues. Germline V lookup: CDR1 SEHNR, CDR2 FQNEAQ (reference sequence). CDR3 residues: CASSLADNNPSYNEQFF.

This chain connects TRBV2 to TRBJ2-5; without DNA, the TCRdb call of TRBD1 cannot be checked. CDR1 is SNHLY, CDR2 FYNNEI, per germline. CDR3 length: 16 residues. The CDR3 region is CASEKRQGAFQETQYF.

The chain recombines TRBV7-6 with TRBJ1-2; TCRdb proposes TRBD1, but this gene call is untestable without DNA. CDR3 size: 17 residues. Germline CDR1 SGHVS, CDR2 FNYEAQ. CDR3 amino acids: CASSSRTGMTQTYGYTF.

The chain has TRBV7-2 and TRBJ1-6; the D call from TCRdb, TRBD1, cannot be confirmed without DNA. CDR1 and CDR2 (germline): SGHTA, FQGNSA. The CDR3 is made up of 14 amino acids. Here the CDR3 reads CASRTGTGESPLHF. The full variable domain, rest sourced from reference TRBV7-2 and TRBJ1-6, is GAGVSQSPSNKVTEKGKDVELRCDPISGHTALYWYRQSLGQGLEFLIYFQGNSAPDKSGLPSDRFSAERTGGSVSTLTIQRTQQEDSAVYLCASRTGTGESPLHFGNGTRLTVT.

The CDR3 here is CASSLLAGGYKSYEQYF. This chain uses TRBV7-2 with TRBJ2-7; TCRdb reports TRBD2, a call that lacks DNA to check it against. The CDR3 consists of 17 residues. Germline CDR1 is SGHTA and CDR2 is FQGNSA.

The rearrangement joins TRBV2 to TRBJ2-7. CDR3 size: 13 residues. CDR1 is SNHLY and CDR2 is FYNNEI in the germline V gene. The CDR3 reads CAGTVHPTYEQYF.

This chain uses TRBV27 with TRBJ1-1; the D call from TCRdb, TRBD1, cannot be confirmed without DNA. CDR3 size: 13 residues. Germline V lookup: CDR1 MNHEY, CDR2 SMNVEV (reference sequence). The CDR3 loop is CASSTQGETEAFF.

The J gene is TRBJ1-1, the V gene TRBV5-1; TCRdb calls TRBD1, which cannot be checked without DNA. The CDR3 loop spans 12 amino acids. The germline CDR1 and CDR2 sequences are SGHRS and YFSETQ. CDR3 sequence reads: CASRQGASEAFF.

The chain carries TRBV5-6 and TRBJ2-7; TCRdb names TRBD1, which stays unverified in the absence of DNA. Looked up from germline, CDR1 is SGHDT and CDR2 is YYEEEE. The CDR3 runs to 15 residues. CDR3 sequence: CASSLGQKSSYEQYF.

The chain couples TRBV23-1 to TRBJ2-1. TRBV23-1 is known as an ORF, though its function is uncertain. The CDR3 is 17 residues long. CDR3 sequence reads: CASSSELIANRHNEQFF.